This T cell receptor beta chain was recovered during a study of blood T cell repertoires in COVID-19. V shed 4 bases and J 5 bases; nucleotides not matched to a gene: 10. Germline V gene data show CDR1 as SGHDT and CDR2 as YYEEEE. This CDR3 spans 16 amino acids. How the authors handled the data: Reference gene primer amplification yielded estimated nucleated cell counts. Libraries were prepared by immunoSEQ multiplex PCR; TCRdb keeps only in-frame clonotypes and omits some of them. The DNA gave D and trimming, while V, J and clone size come from that table. The repertoire holds 100,000 or so clones, with about 90% as singletons.

The rearrangement links TRBV5-6 to TRBJ2-3, with 10 bases fitting TRBD1. The sequenced material came from peripheral blood. The clonotype was recovered from a human donor in a cohort sampled during active COVID-19. The CDR3 DNA is TGTGCCAGCAGCCCGACCCCCGGGACAGGGGTAGATACGCAGTATTTT. Translated, it gives CASSPTPGTGVDTQYF.